This T cell receptor beta chain was identified during a study of OX40 agonist ivuxolimab in advanced cancers. Broadly, across the study: The costimulatory receptor OX40 (CD134) was targeted by ivuxolimab, a fully human IgG2 agonistic monoclonal antibody. Intravenous ivuxolimab was administered to patients every 2 weeks at six dose levels: 0.01, 0.1, 0.3, 1.5, 3 and 10 mg/kg. Of the roughly 52 dose-escalation patients, hepatocellular carcinoma was present in approximately 20, melanoma in about 15, renal cell carcinoma in 9 and head and neck cancer in 9. The dose-escalation cohort was about 86% male with a mean age of about 60 years, ranging from roughly 23 to 79. Patients were allowed to have had prior anti-PD-1, anti-PD-L1 or anti-CTLA-4 therapy, and 40% of the dose-escalation patients had been treated with checkpoint inhibitors. Partial responses were achieved by three dose-escalation patients, of whom one had hepatocellular carcinoma and two had cutaneous melanoma. Peripheral TCRbeta sequencing aimed to test whether ivuxolimab altered TCR sequence diversity and caused clonal T-cell expansion. The paper reports the monotherapy dose-escalation portion (N ≈ 50 patients) of the phase I ivuxolimab trial. Findings and caveats that apply to the study as a whole: After ivuxolimab, expanded clones were on average more numerous among CD8+ T cells than among CD4+ T cells. Low levels of normalized T-cell clonal expansion were also shown by some nonresponding patients. At doses of 0.1 to 3.0 mg/kg, clonal expansion of both CD4+ and CD8+ T cells in blood was seen between baseline and week 6. In the 0.1-3.0 mg/kg groups, partial responders were among the patients with the lowest normalized peripheral clonal expansion, particularly in CD8+ T cells. The antigen specificity of the peripheral T cells that underwent clonal expansion was not determined.

Genomic DNA was isolated from the sorted cells so that the TCRbeta CDR3 region could be sequenced. The immunoSEQ Assay was used for sequencing of TCRbeta CDR3 regions. Entries here come from immuneACCESS through TCRdb and include only in-frame sequences with V and J called. Some clones fail to appear in such tables; in the studies checked, an unresolved V gene covers under half of the shortfall, and the cause of the remainder is unknown. The sample data list around 84,000 clones, and nearly 95% of these were observed just once. Clones ranked in the top ten supply about 11% of the sample. The trial excluded patients who had a history of autoimmune disease or who were on systemic immunosuppression. In every dose cohort, peripheral blood was drawn for TCR sequencing at baseline, cycle 4 day 1, and cycle 7 day 1. Samples were obtained from an open-label, multicenter, first-in-human phase I dose-escalation trial of ivuxolimab. Adults with locally advanced or metastatic head and neck squamous cell, hepatocellular, melanoma or renal cell carcinoma were enrolled in the trial. Before TCR sequencing, CD4+ T cells and CD8+ T cells were sorted from peripheral blood as separate populations.

This clone was observed a single time. Its recognized antigen is unknown. No much larger clone is present one base from it, and per-base qualities are unavailable. From cysteine to phenylalanine, the CDR3 is 18 amino acids long. The read is trimmed to its CDR3 DNA, 54 bases read in frame from base 1. The germline V gene (reference sequence) specifies MNHEY as CDR1 and SMNVEV as CDR2. At the junction V is shortened by 5 bases and J by 6 bases; bases outside the gene matches: 13. The sequences come from CD4+ or CD8+ T cells sorted from blood, collected in a trial of the OX40 agonist ivuxolimab. This TCR came from an adult with an advanced solid tumor such as melanoma, head and neck, liver or kidney cancer. Rearrangement joined TRBV27 to TRBJ2-5; TRBD2 agrees with 15 junctional bases. For the CDR3, the sequence is CASSPAGTGTSGRKTQYF. The nucleotides are TGTGCCAGCAGTCCCGCCGGGACAGGGACTAGCGGGAGGAAGACCCAGTACTTC.